This TCR beta chain was profiled in a study of T-cell reconstitution after alpha-beta-depleted transplantation in children listed by TCRdb under 2016. Broadly, across the study: The study quantitatively tracked T-cell immune reconstitution after TCRalphabeta/CD19-depleted allogeneic hematopoietic cell transplantation in children using TCR repertoire profiling.

The full study reports these points: Over the following months the frequencies of hyperexpanded clones went down, and after one year T-cell counts and TCRbeta diversity were mostly credited to newly produced T cells. The apparently early recovery of alphabetaT-cell counts about two months after transplant reportedly depended on only several hundred rapidly expanded clones that came from non-depleted graft cells. In some patients, the high TCRbeta diversity seen at day 60 was put down to recipient T cells and intrathymic progenitors that had survived conditioning.

In regard to this clonotype: There is no known antigen for this receptor. Per-base qualities were not stored, and no clone one base away is much larger.

The treatment or condition label, as the study defines it: allogeneic hematopoietic cell transplantation with graft depleted of TCRalphabeta T cells and CD19 B cells. The transplant recipients were children given TCRalphabeta/CD19-depleted allogeneic hematopoietic cell grafts. Germline trimming: 5 bases from V, 8 bases from J; junction bases outside gene matches: 12. Taken from cysteine to phenylalanine, the CDR3 has 15 residues. Only the CDR3 portion is preserved as DNA: 45 bases, with reading frame beginning at the first base. Libraries were made using PCR. The data were produced on an Illumina HiSeq 2500. TCR library preparation used molecular barcoding, with unique molecular identifiers applied to normalize quantification of the TCRbeta repertoire. The public reads were quality trimmed at Q25 with fastp and then assembled into clones with MiXCR by TCRdb, keeping productive beta chains. Each entry is one CDR3 protein sequence, shown with its most common DNA and genes. This sample has 700,000 to 950,000 distinct CDR3 sequences in its table, and 15% to 20% of those were observed once. The top ten clonotypes cover about 5% of the sample.

The source of this sequence is a male patient between 10 and 17 years old who had a stem cell transplant for acute lymphoblastic leukemia, so the T cells may come from the graft donor. The chain was built from TRBV12-3 or TRBV12-4 and TRBJ2-1; 7 bases in the junction line up with TRBD2. This specimen consisted of PBMCs, mostly from graft donor cells, obtained 360 days after TCRalphabeta/CD19-depleted stem cell transplant. The DNA sequence is TGTGCCAGCAGTCCAGCCCGGACTAGGTCCCATGAGCAGTTCTTC. Its coded protein is CASSPARTRSHEQFF.